The clone carrying this TCR beta chain occurred a few times. The antigen is not known. These data originate in a study of CD8 T cells in ankylosing spondylitis. Whole-study findings and limits: The clones that were linked to disease were reported to be significantly enriched in matched synovial fluid samples from ankylosing spondylitis patients. Some of the motif variants had earlier been found in reactive arthritis patients' fluid and blood. Peripheral blood held disease-linked clones only at relatively low frequency, and these were CD8+. Blood of patients with ankylosing spondylitis appeared to be characterized by a TCR beta motif of several highly homologous variants.

Quantitative barcoded 5'-RACE was used to prepare TCR beta libraries. TCRdb reprocessed the 5' RACE reads via MiXCR and lists one record per CDR3 protein. The sample shows about 440,000 distinct CDR3 sequences, roughly 15% of them seen only once. CDR3 length: 17 amino acids. The germline CDR1 and CDR2 sequences are ENHRY and SYGVKD. V was pared by 2 bases and J by 2 bases, with 6 bases of the junction left unmatched. The TCR comes from a male donor with ankylosing spondylitis. The sequencing input was blood, either unsorted or a sorted T cell fraction (not recorded which). The chain recombines TRBV10-3 with TRBJ2-3; 11 bases are shared with TRBD2. The DNA of the CDR3 is TGTGCCATCAGTGAGGGTCTAGCGGGGGGCTTCACAGATACGCAGTATTTT. This gives the protein CAISEGLAGGFTDTQYF.